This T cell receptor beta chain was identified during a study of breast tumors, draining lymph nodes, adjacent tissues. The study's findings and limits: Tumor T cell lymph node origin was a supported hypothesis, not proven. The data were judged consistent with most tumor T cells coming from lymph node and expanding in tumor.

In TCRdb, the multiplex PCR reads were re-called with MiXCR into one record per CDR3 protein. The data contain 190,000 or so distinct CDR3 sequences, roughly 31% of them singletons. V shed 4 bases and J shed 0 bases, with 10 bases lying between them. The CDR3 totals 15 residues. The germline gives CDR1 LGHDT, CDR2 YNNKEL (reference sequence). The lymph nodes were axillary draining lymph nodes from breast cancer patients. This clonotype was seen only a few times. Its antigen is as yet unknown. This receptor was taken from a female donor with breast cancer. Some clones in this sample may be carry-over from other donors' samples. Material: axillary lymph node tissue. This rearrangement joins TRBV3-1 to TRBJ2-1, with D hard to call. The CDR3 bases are TGTGCCAGCAGCCTTGATAAGAGCTCCTACAATGAGCAGTTCTTC. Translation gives CASSLDKSSYNEQFF.